This entry lists 25 T cell receptor beta chains sequenced from one sample in a study of T cells in Graves' hyperthyroidism and ophthalmopathy. RNA transcripts yielded amplified TCR beta CDR3 regions. During a first-round RT-PCR of the TCR CDR3, the HTBI primer set was used. TCRdb used MiXCR to reprocess the multiplex PCR reads, holding one entry per CDR3 protein. The sample contains around 400,000 distinct CDR3 sequences, approximately 15% of which appear only once. Sequencing was carried out using blood. These receptors all stem from a woman aged 18-29 years with Graves' hyperthyroidism that later progressed to Graves' ophthalmopathy.

In this sample, this clonotype turned up many times. The chain employs TRBV6-1 and TRBJ2-7, with 7 bases that match TRBD2. The CDR3 loop spans 13 amino acids. V lost 5 bases to trimming and J lost 5 bases; unmatched junction nucleotides: 6. Germline V gene lookup returns CDR1 MNHNS and CDR2 SASEGT. The CDR3 DNA reads TGTGCCAGCAGTCAGCGGGAACGCGACGAGCAGTACTTC. Translation: CASSQRERDEQYF.

This clonotype was recorded many times. The CDR3 DNA follows: TGTGCCAGCAGTCATTCGACCGACTCCTACGAGCAGTACTTC. It is translated as CASSHSTDSYEQYF. The chain joins TRBV2 to TRBJ2-7; D uncertain. Deletions cut 5 bases from V and 0 bases from J, with 11 bases between. The CDR3 has 14 amino acids. Per germline, CDR1 SNHLY and CDR2 FYNNEI.

In its sample, this clonotype was seen many times. The rearrangement links TRBV7-8 to TRBJ1-5; possible D gene TRBD1, 5 bases. Trimming removed 1 base from V and 5 bases from J, with 9 bases in between. This CDR3 has 14 residues. Germline loops: CDR1 SGHVS, CDR2 FQNEAQ. The CDR3 protein is CASSLGAGDQPQHF. CDR3 nucleotides: TGTGCCAGCAGCTTAGGGGCGGGGGATCAGCCCCAGCATTTT.

The count of this clonotype is one. J is TRBJ2-7 and V is TRBV28; either TRBD1 or TRBD2 may fit D (5 bases each). The germline CDR1 and CDR2 sequences are MDHEN and SYDVKM. The CDR3 spans 15 residues. V lost 5 bases, J lost 3 bases, and 17 bases lay in between. Here the CDR3 reads CASSPRGPVVYEQYF. The CDR3, as DNA: TGTGCCAGCAGTCCCCGGGGCCCGGTGGTCTACGAGCAGTACTTC.

This clonotype was counted many times. V and J are TRBV7-9 and TRBJ2-5; 8 positions agree with TRBD2. Germline V gene sequence: CDR1 SEHNR, CDR2 FQNEAQ (reference sequence). The CDR3 is 19 residues long. V was clipped by 3 bases and J by 4 bases; unmatched bases: 19. For the CDR3, the DNA is TGTGCCAGCAGCTTTGGAAGGCCGGGACTAGTTCTGGGGGGAGAGACCCAGTACTTC. Translation: CASSFGRPGLVLGGETQYF.

This clonotype was seen a handful of times. The chain uses TRBV3-1 and TRBJ2-1; 11 positions match TRBD2. Germline trimming cut 0 bases from V and 3 bases from J; bases unmatched to any gene: 7. CDR3 size: 18 residues. The germline gives CDR1 LGHDT, CDR2 YNNKEL (reference sequence). The CDR3 DNA follows: TGTGCCAGCAGCCAAGAAACCCCCGGGACTAGCGGCTACAATGAGCAGTTCTTC. Translating it yields CASSQETPGTSGYNEQFF.

The chain links TRBV12-3 or TRBV12-4 to TRBJ2-2; tentative D call: TRBD1 (6 bases). Trimming removed 9 bases at V and 2 bases at J, with 28 bases between. This CDR3 contains 19 residues. CDR3 sequence: CARKRQVSSVDQNTGELFF. In nucleotides, the CDR3 is TGTGCCAGAAAACGACAGGTTTCATCCGTAGACCAAAACACCGGGGAGCTGTTTTTT.

This clonotype was observed many times. The V gene is TRBV5-5, the J gene TRBJ2-1; 7 positions match TRBD2. After removal of 1 base from V and 7 bases from J, the junction contained 17 bases not matched to a gene. There are 18 residues in the CDR3. Germline V lookup: CDR1 SGHKS, CDR2 YYEKEE (reference sequence). CDR3 nucleotide sequence: TGTGCCAGCAGCTTGAGGGAGAGGAGCGGGATGCCTGGGAATGAGCAGTTCTTC. It encodes CASSLRERSGMPGNEQFF.

The table lists this clonotype with a few counts. This chain uses TRBV5-1 with TRBJ2-7, with D maybe TRBD1 (5 bases). V was trimmed by 4 bases and J by 1 base, leaving 15 bases between them. The CDR3 consists of 15 residues. CDR1 and CDR2 from the germline V gene are SGHRS and YFSETQ. CDR3 protein: CASSPQGGKSYEQYF. The DNA for the CDR3 is TGCGCCAGCAGCCCTCAGGGTGGGAAATCCTACGAGCAGTACTTC.

The chain uses TRBV29-1 and TRBJ2-6; D uncertain. CDR1 SQVTM and CDR2 ANQGSEA come from the germline V gene. V was clipped by 7 bases and J by 2 bases, with 9 bases between them. This CDR3 comprises 13 residues. The CDR3 DNA follows: TGCAGCGCGGCAGTGACTGGGGCCAACGTCCTGACTTTC. It specifies CSAAVTGANVLTF.

The chain employs TRBV15 and TRBJ2-3, with D unresolved. V shed 4 bases and J shed 6 bases, with 14 bases lying between them. The CDR3 is 14 residues long. Per germline, CDR1 LNHNV and CDR2 YYDKDF (reference sequence). DNA of the CDR3: TGTGCCACCAGCATGGATCTGCGGTCGGATACGCAGTATTTT. Translation: CATSMDLRSDTQYF. Full variable domain (remainder filled in from reference TRBV15 and TRBJ2-3): DAMVIQNPRYQVTQFGKPVTLSCSQTLNHNVMYWYQQKSSQAPKLLFHYYDKDFNNEADTPDNFQSRRPNTSFCFLDIRSPGLGDTAMYLCATSMDLRSDTQYFGPGTRLTVL.

This clonotype turned up a few times. This sequence joins TRBV15 and TRBJ2-1; TRBD2 aligns across 7 bases. CDR1 and CDR2 (germline): LNHNV, YYDKDF (reference sequence). This CDR3 is 12 amino acids long. V gave up 0 bases and J gave up 12 bases; unmatched junction bases: 2. CDR3 nucleotide sequence: TGTGCCACCAGCAGAGATCGGACTAGGCAGTTCTTC. Translating it yields CATSRDRTRQFF.

This clonotype was recorded a few times. The chain uses TRBV12-5 and TRBJ2-3; 8 bases fit TRBD1. The V gene's germline CDR1 is LGHNT and CDR2 FRNRAP. The V and J ends lost 1 base and 3 bases, in that order; junction bases with no gene match: 9. The CDR3 has 17 residues. Here the CDR3 DNA reads TGTGCTAGTGGTTTGGGGCTAGGACAGGGAGGAACAGATACGCAGTATTTT. It encodes CASGLGLGQGGTDTQYF.

This clonotype was picked up many times. The chain combines TRBV28 with TRBJ2-7, with D unresolved. The germline CDR1 and CDR2 sequences are MDHEN and SYDVKM. Deletions cut 4 bases from V and 3 bases from J, with 7 bases between. The length of the CDR3 is 12 residues. The CDR3 sequence: CASSSSLYEQYF. CDR3 DNA: TGTGCCAGCAGTTCATCCCTCTACGAGCAGTACTTC.

This clonotype was detected many times. This sequence joins TRBV7-2 and TRBJ2-7, with D possibly TRBD2 on 5 matching bases. The germline CDR1 and CDR2 sequences are SGHTA and FQGNSA. Deletions cut 2 bases from V and 2 bases from J, with 19 bases between. There are 17 residues in the CDR3. CDR3 residues: CASSLWSQKRKAYEQYF. As DNA, the CDR3 is TGTGCCAGCAGCTTATGGAGCCAAAAGCGGAAAGCCTACGAGCAGTACTTC.

This clonotype showed up many times. The chain links TRBV28 to TRBJ2-1; the D call may be TRBD1 or TRBD2 (7 bases each). Looked up from germline, CDR1 is MDHEN and CDR2 is SYDVKM. V gave up 6 bases and J gave up 6 bases, with 24 bases separating them. The CDR3 has 17 residues. CDR3 sequence reads: CASSDLRGGGEGNEQFF. CDR3 coding DNA: TGTGCCAGCAGCGACCTACGGGGAGGGGGCGAAGGCAATGAGCAGTTCTTC.

This clonotype was picked up a small number of times. CDR3 DNA sequence: TGTGCCAGCAGCAAAAGCGGGGGGGAAAAACTGTTTTTT. Amino acid sequence: CASSKSGGEKLFF. The chain employs TRBV7-9 and TRBJ1-4; a possible D gene is TRBD1 (5 bases). V was trimmed by 5 bases and J by 8 bases, leaving 12 bases between them. CDR1 and CDR2 (germline): SEHNR, FQNEAQ (reference sequence). The CDR3 spans 13 residues.

This clonotype has a handful of counts. The chain has TRBV5-4 and TRBJ2-5; D is undetermined. Germline assignment: CDR1 SGHNT and CDR2 YYREEE (reference sequence). Deletions cut 3 bases from V and 5 bases from J, with 20 bases between. This CDR3 region has 16 residues. The CDR3 region has the DNA TGTGCCAGCAGCTCCCCAAACTTCGCAGGTGGGGAGACCCAGTACTTC. Protein product: CASSSPNFAGGETQYF.

This clonotype came up many times. This chain joins TRBV9 and TRBJ2-3, with D possibly matching TRBD2 (6 bases). Trimming stripped 0 bases from V and 5 bases from J, with 22 bases between. This CDR3 contains 18 residues. Germline V gene lookup returns CDR1 SGDLS and CDR2 YYNGEE. Written as DNA, the CDR3 is TGTGCCAGCAGCGTAGAAGGGATCGGGGGTCACCCGGGAGATACGCAGTATTTT. Amino acid sequence: CASSVEGIGGHPGDTQYF. Complete variable domain (other parts from reference TRBV9 and TRBJ2-3): DSGVTQTPKHLITATGQRVTLRCSPRSGDLSVYWYQQSLDQGLQFLIQYYNGEERAKGNILERFSAQQFPDLHSELNLSSLELGDSALYFCASSVEGIGGHPGDTQYFGPGTRLTVL.

The V call is TRBV10-3, the J call TRBJ2-5; D might be TRBD1 (6 bases). The CDR3 is 14 residues long. V gave up 7 bases and J gave up 2 bases, with 14 bases separating them. Germline lookup yields CDR1 ENHRY and CDR2 SYGVKD. CDR3 loop: CAINPGVGQETQYF. The CDR3 nucleotides are TGTGCCATCAACCCAGGGGTCGGTCAAGAGACCCAGTACTTC.

Points on this clonotype: Sequence at one end of the junction differs from germline and may be a read error. The genes are TRBV7-7 and TRBJ2-3; the D gene could be TRBD1 or TRBD2 (5 bases each). There are 13 residues in the CDR3. Per germline, CDR1 SSHAT and CDR2 FNYEAQ (reference sequence). CDR3 amino acids: CASSLAYRDTQYF. The CDR3 coding sequence is TGTGCTAGCAGCTTAGCGTACAGGGATACGCAGTATTTT.

V gene TRBV28 combines with J gene TRBJ2-3; D gene ambiguous. Between the trimmed V and J ends, which lost 6 bases and 8 bases, there was a span of 15 bases. The germline gives CDR1 MDHEN, CDR2 SYDVKM. The CDR3 spans 13 residues. The CDR3 protein is CASSYTSLGTQYF. CDR3 DNA: TGTGCCAGCAGCTACACTTCCCTGGGTACGCAGTATTTT.

This clonotype was detected a few times. This chain joins TRBV24-1 and TRBJ2-3; 8 bases are shared with TRBD1. The V gene's germline CDR1 is KGHDR and CDR2 SFDVKD. The CDR3 consists of 16 residues. J was trimmed by 3 bases and V by 1 base; bases with no gene match: 5. The CDR3, as DNA: TGTGCCACCAGTGATTTTGGGCACAGGGGGACAGATACGCAGTATTTT. Protein sequence: CATSDFGHRGTDTQYF.

This clonotype was seen repeatedly, ten times or more. The chain carries TRBV28 and TRBJ2-1, with D possibly TRBD1 on 7 matching bases. CDR1 and CDR2 from the germline V gene are MDHEN and SYDVKM. The CDR3 covers 14 residues. Trimming removed 2 bases from V and 4 bases from J, with 9 bases in between. The CDR3 sequence: CASSLAGQYNEQFF. DNA for the CDR3: TGTGCCAGCAGTTTAGCGGGACAGTACAATGAGCAGTTCTTC. Variable domain in full (rest from reference TRBV28 and TRBJ2-1): DVKVTQSSRYLVKRTGEKVFLECVQDMDHENMFWYRQDPGLGLRLIYFSYDVKMKEKGDIPEGYSVSREKKERFSLILESASTNQTSMYLCASSLAGQYNEQFFGPGTRLTVL.

The chain carries TRBV10-3 and TRBJ2-5; either TRBD1 or TRBD2 may supply D (6 bases each). CDR1 and CDR2 (germline): ENHRY, SYGVKD. This CDR3 is built from 15 residues. Trimming took 8 bases from V and 1 from J, leaving 17 bases between them. CDR3 sequence reads: CAIGSGALSQETQYF. The CDR3 nucleotides read TGTGCCATCGGGTCGGGGGCCCTGTCCCAAGAGACCCAGTACTTC.